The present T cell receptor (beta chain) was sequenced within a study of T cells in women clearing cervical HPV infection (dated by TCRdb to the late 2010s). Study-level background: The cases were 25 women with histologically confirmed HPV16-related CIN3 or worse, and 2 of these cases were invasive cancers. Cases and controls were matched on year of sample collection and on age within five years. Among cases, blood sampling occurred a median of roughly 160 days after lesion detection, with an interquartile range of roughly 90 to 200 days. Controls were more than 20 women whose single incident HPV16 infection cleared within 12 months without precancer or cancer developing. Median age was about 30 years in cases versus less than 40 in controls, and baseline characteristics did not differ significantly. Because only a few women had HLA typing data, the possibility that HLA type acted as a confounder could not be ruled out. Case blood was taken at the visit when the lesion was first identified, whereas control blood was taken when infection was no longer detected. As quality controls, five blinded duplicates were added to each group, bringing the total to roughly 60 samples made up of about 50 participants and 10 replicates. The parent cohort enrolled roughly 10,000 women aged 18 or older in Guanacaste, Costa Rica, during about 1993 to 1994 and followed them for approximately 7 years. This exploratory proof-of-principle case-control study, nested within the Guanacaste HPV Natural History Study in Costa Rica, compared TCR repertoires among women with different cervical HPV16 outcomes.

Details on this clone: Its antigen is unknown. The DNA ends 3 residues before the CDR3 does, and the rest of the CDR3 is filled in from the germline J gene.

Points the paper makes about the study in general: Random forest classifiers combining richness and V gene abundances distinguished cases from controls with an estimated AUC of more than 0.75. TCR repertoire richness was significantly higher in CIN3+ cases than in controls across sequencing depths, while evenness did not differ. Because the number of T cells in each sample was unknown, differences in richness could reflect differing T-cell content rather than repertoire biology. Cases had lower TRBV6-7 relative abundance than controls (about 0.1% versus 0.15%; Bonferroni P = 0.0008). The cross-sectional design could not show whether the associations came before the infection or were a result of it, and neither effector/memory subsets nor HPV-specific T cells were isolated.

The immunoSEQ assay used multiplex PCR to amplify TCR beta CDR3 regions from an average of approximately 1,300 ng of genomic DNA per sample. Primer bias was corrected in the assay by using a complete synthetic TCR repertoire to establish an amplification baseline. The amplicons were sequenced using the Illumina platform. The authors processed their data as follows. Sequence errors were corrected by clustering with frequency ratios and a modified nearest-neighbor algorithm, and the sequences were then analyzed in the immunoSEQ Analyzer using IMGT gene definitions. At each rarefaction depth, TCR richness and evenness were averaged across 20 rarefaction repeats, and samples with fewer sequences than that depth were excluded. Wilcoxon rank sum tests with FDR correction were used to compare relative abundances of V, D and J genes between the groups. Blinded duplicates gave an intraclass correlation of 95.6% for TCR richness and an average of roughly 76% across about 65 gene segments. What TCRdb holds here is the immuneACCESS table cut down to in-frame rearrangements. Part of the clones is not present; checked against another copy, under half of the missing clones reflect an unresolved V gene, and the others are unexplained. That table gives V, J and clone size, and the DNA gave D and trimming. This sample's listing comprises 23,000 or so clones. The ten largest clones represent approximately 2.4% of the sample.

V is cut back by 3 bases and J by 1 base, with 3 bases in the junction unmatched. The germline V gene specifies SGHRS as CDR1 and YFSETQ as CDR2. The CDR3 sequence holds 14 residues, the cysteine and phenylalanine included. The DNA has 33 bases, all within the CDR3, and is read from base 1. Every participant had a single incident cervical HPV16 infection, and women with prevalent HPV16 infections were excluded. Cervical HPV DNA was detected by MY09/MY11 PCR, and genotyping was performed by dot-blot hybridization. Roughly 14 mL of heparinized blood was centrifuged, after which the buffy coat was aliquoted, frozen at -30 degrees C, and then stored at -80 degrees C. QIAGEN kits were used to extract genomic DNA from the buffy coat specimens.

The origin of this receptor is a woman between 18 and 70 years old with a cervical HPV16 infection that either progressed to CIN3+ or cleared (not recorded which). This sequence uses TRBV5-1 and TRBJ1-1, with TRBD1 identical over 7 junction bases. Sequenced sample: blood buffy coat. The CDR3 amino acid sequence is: CASSSGQANTEAFF. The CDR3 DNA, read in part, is TGCGCCAGCAGCTCCGGACAGGCGAACACTGAA.